This TCR beta chain originates from a study of OX40 agonist ivuxolimab in advanced cancers. In the study overall: Each dose-escalation patient presented with hepatocellular carcinoma, melanoma, renal cell or head and neck cancer.

About this clone itself: Its antigen is unknown.

Study outcomes and limitations: Certain nonresponders additionally had low normalized T-cell clonal expansion.

Assay used: immunoSEQ multiplex PCR; TCRdb lists only in-frame clones, some missing. Among 65,000 to 75,000 clones listed, approximately 90% were seen once. The germline V gene encodes CDR1 MNHEY and CDR2 SVGAGI. The CDR3 consists of 14 residues. The ends lost 10 bases at V and 0 bases at J; junction bases unmatched: 7. The J gene is TRBJ2-7, the V gene TRBV6-5; 9 positions agree with TRBD2. This TCR derives from an adult with an advanced solid tumor such as melanoma, head and neck, liver or kidney cancer. The input for sequencing was CD4+ or CD8+ T cells sorted from blood, taken in a trial of the OX40 agonist ivuxolimab. This chain's CDR3 is CATGLASFSYEQYF. DNA for the CDR3: TGTGCCACCGGACTAGCGAGTTTCTCCTACGAGCAGTACTTC.